One and the same sample provided the 9 T cell receptor beta chains below, sequenced in a study of T cell responses to AZD1222 COVID-19 vaccine. Assay: immunoSEQ multiplex PCR; the TCRdb copy retains only in-frame clones and omits some. The sample holds 150,000 to 200,000 clones; about nine tenths are singletons and the top ten take about 2.6%. This specimen was peripheral blood, taken on day 0 of AZD1222 vaccination. These receptors were obtained from an adult in good health.

This clone was seen only a few times. The rearrangement uses TRBV4-3 and TRBJ2-3; 7 bases fit TRBD2. Germline V lookup: CDR1 LGHNA, CDR2 YSLEER. Trimming cost V 0 bases and J 1 base; bases outside gene matches: 10. The CDR3 has 18 amino acids. The CDR3 bases are TGCGCCAGCAGCCAAGATAGGTCTAGCGGTTTAGGCACAGATACGCAGTATTTT. It yields the protein CASSQDRSSGLGTDTQYF.

The chain couples TRBV19 to TRBJ2-1, with D unresolved. Germline-derived CDR1 and CDR2 are LNHDA and SQIVND (reference sequence). V gave up 4 bases and J gave up 5 bases, with 6 bases separating them. CDR3 length: 12 amino acids. CDR3 region: CASSTVHNEQFF. CDR3 DNA: TGTGCCAGTAGTACTGTTCACAATGAGCAGTTCTTC.

The chain employs TRBV28 and TRBJ2-5; TRBD1 is a possible D gene (5 bases). Trimming cost V 7 bases and J 5 bases, with 5 bases left between them. This CDR3 has 10 residues. Germline loops: CDR1 MDHEN, CDR2 SYDVKM. CDR3 nucleotide sequence: TGTGCCAGCAAGGGGGAGACCCAGTACTTC. This encodes CASKGETQYF. The full variable domain, rest sourced from reference TRBV28 and TRBJ2-5, is DVKVTQSSRYLVKRTGEKVFLECVQDMDHENMFWYRQDPGLGLRLIYFSYDVKMKEKGDIPEGYSVSREKKERFSLILESASTNQTSMYLCASKGETQYFGPGTRLLVL.

This chain joins TRBV7-8 and TRBJ2-3, with 7 bases aligning to TRBD1. The ends lost 6 bases at V and 0 bases at J; junction bases unmatched: 6. The CDR3 sequence is 15 residues long. Looked up from germline, CDR1 is SGHVS and CDR2 is FQNEAQ. The CDR3 nucleotides are TGTGCCAGCAGGCAAGGGGACAGAAGCACAGATACGCAGTATTTT. This sequence encodes CASRQGDRSTDTQYF.

V and J are TRBV3-1 (or the pseudogene TRBV3-2) and TRBJ2-1; the D is unclear. V was pared by 6 bases and J by 15 bases, with 18 bases between. The CDR3 is 12 amino acids. The germline V gene has CDR1 LGHDT and CDR2 YNNKEL (reference sequence). Written as DNA, the CDR3 is TGTGCCAGCAGTCTCCCCGTCGTGAGGCGGTTCTTC. Its protein product is CASSLPVVRRFF.

V is TRBV12-3 or TRBV12-4 and J is TRBJ1-1, with D perhaps matching TRBD1 (5 bases). With 7 bases removed from V and 4 bases from J, the gap between germline ends came to 7 bases. The CDR3 extends over 11 amino acids. In nucleotides, the CDR3 is TGTGCCAGCACGGGGCTCACTGAAGCTTTCTTT. It is translated as CASTGLTEAFF.

In DNA form, the CDR3 reads TGTGCCAGCTCCCCGGTCCGAACTAATGAAAAACTGTTTTTT. It yields the protein CASSPVRTNEKLFF. The gene calls are TRBV18 and TRBJ1-4; D call uncertain. V lost 6 bases and J lost 1, with 9 bases in between. Germline CDR1 reads KGHSH; CDR2 reads LQKENI. The CDR3 extends over 14 amino acids.

The V call is TRBV29-1, the J call TRBJ1-1; D not certain. CDR3 length equals 14 residues. From germline, CDR1 is SQVTM and CDR2 ANQGSEA. The ends were cut back, 1 base at V and 0 bases at J, with 9 bases in the middle. This chain's CDR3 is CSVEVVGMNTEAFF. The CDR3 coding sequence is TGCAGCGTTGAAGTGGTAGGGATGAACACTGAAGCTTTCTTT.

The chain couples TRBV30 to TRBJ2-3, with D possibly TRBD2 on 5 matching bases. Trimming took 3 bases from V and 7 from J, leaving 11 bases between them. Germline loops: CDR1 GTSNPN, CDR2 SVGIG (reference sequence). The CDR3 contains 12 residues. CDR3 in DNA: TGTGCCTGGAGGCCCTCTAGCAATACGCAGTATTTT. Amino acids: CAWRPSSNTQYF.